This T cell receptor (beta chain) was recorded in a study of Ad26.COV2.S vaccination and SARS-CoV-2 variants. Treatment in this sample: about 20 received Ad26.COV2.S at low or high dose, single or two shots; about 5 received placebo; per-sample allocation not given. Day 63 after the first injection of vaccine or placebo was the sampling time. Trimming cost V 5 bases and J 9 bases; bases outside gene matches: 5. The germline CDR1 and CDR2 sequences are MNHEY and SVGAGI. This CDR3 is 13 amino acids long. The protocol was immunoSEQ multiplex PCR, while the TCRdb copy is restricted to in-frame clones and leaves out a portion. The sample includes approximately 340,000 clones, around 84% of them seen just once.

This clonotype was obtained from a person between 18 and 65 years old who received the Ad26.COV2.S COVID-19 vaccine or a placebo. The material was peripheral blood, obtained in a trial of Ad26.COV2.S vaccine versus placebo. The chain carries TRBV6-5 and TRBJ1-4; 8 bases line up with TRBD1. The CDR3 region is CASSSFRGQKLFF. The CDR3 nucleotides read TGTGCCAGCAGTAGCTTCAGGGGGCAAAAACTGTTTTTT.